This T cell receptor (beta chain) was sequenced during a study of cytomegalovirus exposure and HLA in healthy donors. This clone was counted a few times. PCR employed 60 Vbeta and 13 Jbeta primers. Profiling relied on immunoSEQ multiplex PCR, and the TCRdb table lists in-frame clones only, not all of them. In the table there are 150,000 to 200,000 clones, around 73% of which are singletons. The germline V gene has CDR1 SGHAT and CDR2 FQNNGV. This CDR3 spans 16 amino acids. The trim removed 5 bases at V and 5 bases at J, leaving 13 bases unmatched. This clonotype originated in a man aged 55 to 70 in good health and CMV-seronegative. Sequenced input: PBMCs. The chain uses TRBV11-2 and TRBJ2-5, with 8 bases aligning to TRBD2. The CDR3 spells CASSPGRDSGGETQYF. CDR3 DNA sequence: TGTGCCAGCAGCCCCGGTCGGGATTCGGGAGGGGAGACCCAGTACTTC.